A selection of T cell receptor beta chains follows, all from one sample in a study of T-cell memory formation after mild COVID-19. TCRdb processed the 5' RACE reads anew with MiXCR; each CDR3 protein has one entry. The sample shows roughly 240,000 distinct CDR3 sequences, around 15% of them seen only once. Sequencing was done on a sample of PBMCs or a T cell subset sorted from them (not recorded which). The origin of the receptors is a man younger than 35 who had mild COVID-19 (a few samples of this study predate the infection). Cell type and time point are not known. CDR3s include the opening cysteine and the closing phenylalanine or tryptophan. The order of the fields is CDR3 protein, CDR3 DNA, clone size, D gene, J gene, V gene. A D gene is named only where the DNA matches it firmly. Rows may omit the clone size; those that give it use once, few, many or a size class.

CASSLYLGPHINQPQHF | TGTGCCAGCAGCTTATACTTAGGGCCTCATATCAATCAGCCCCAGCATTTT | few | NA | TRBJ1-5 | TRBV7-2
CATSDSGAMNTEAFF | TGTGCCACCAGTGATTCCGGGGCCATGAACACTGAAGCTTTCTTT | NA | NA | TRBJ1-1 | TRBV24-1
CASSYNRDTEAFF | TGTGCCAGCAGTTACAACCGGGACACTGAAGCTTTCTTT | NA | NA | TRBJ1-1 | TRBV6-6
CAGAPGAGGTQYF | TGTGCCGGCGCCCCGGGGGCCGGAGGGACCCAGTACTTC | NA | NA | TRBJ2-5 | TRBV7-3
CASSSREGQDEAFF | TGCGCCAGCAGCTCACGTGAAGGACAGGATGAAGCTTTCTTT | few | TRBD1 | TRBJ1-1 | TRBV4-1
CASGAGAAYSTDTQYF | TGTGCCAGCGGAGCGGGGGCCGCCTATAGCACAGATACGCAGTATTTT | few | TRBD2 | TRBJ2-3 | TRBV6-2/TRBV6-3
CASSSSPGQPIYGYTF | TGTGCCAGCAGCTCCTCTCCGGGACAGCCCATCTATGGCTACACCTTC | NA | TRBD1 | TRBJ1-2 | TRBV7-6
CASSLGRENIQYF | TGTGCCAGCAGCTTAGGACGAGAAAACATTCAGTACTTC | NA | NA | TRBJ2-4 | TRBV7-2
CASSPLGEGYNEQFF | TGTGCCAGCAGTCCCCTGGGGGAGGGCTACAATGAGCAGTTCTTC | NA | TRBD2 | TRBJ2-1 | TRBV6-6
CASSRGLAGAQETQYF | TGTGCTAGCAGCCGGGGACTAGCGGGGGCCCAAGAGACCCAGTACTTC | few | TRBD2 | TRBJ2-5 | TRBV7-7
CAISESGPIYGYTF | TGTGCCATCAGTGAGTCCGGACCGATCTATGGCTACACCTTC | NA | NA | TRBJ1-2 | TRBV10-3
CASRRIGANVLTF | TGCGCCAGCAGACGCATTGGGGCCAACGTCCTGACTTTC | few | NA | TRBJ2-6 | TRBV5-1
CASSPRYSTDTQYF | TGTGCCAGCTCACCCCGCTACAGCACAGATACGCAGTATTTT | NA | NA | TRBJ2-3 | TRBV18
CASRSSAGANVLTF | TGTGCCAGCAGGAGCAGTGCTGGGGCCAACGTCCTGACTTTC | NA | NA | TRBJ2-6 | TRBV2
CASSYQAGDIYEQYF | TGTGCCAGCAGTTACCAGGCAGGGGACATCTACGAGCAGTACTTC | NA | NA | TRBJ2-7 | TRBV6-5